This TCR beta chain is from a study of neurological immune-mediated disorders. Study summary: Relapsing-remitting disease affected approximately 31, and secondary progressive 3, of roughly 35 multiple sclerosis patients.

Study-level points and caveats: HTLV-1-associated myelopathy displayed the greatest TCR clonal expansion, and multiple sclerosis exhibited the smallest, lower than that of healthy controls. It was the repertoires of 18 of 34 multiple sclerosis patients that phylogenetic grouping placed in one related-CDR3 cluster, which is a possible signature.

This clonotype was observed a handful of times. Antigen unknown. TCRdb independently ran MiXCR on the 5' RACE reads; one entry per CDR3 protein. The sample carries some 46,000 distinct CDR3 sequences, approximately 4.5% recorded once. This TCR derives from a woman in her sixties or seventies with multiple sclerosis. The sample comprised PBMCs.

CDR3 sequence reads: CASSPQDRFDIGYF. CDR3 in DNA: TGTGCCAGCAGCCCCCAGGACAGGTTCGACATTGGGTACTTC. V gene TRBV3-1 combines with J gene TRBJ2-5, with 7 nucleotides matching TRBD1. V shed 4 bases, J shed 13 bases, and the junction held 15 bases outside the gene matches. CDR1 is LGHDT, CDR2 YNNKEL, per germline (reference sequence). The CDR3 length is 14 residues.